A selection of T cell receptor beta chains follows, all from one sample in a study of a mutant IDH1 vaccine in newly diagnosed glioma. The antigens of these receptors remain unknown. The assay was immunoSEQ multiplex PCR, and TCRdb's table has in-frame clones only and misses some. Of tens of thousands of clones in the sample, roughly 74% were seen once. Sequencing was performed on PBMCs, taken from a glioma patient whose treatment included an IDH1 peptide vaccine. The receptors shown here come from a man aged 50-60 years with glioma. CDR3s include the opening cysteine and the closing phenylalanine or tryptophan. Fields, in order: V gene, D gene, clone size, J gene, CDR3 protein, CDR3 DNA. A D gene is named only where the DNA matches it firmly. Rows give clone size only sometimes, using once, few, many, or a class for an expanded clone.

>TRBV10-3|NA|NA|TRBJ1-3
CAIWEGRGNTIYF
TGTGCCATCTGGGAGGGCCGTGGAAACACCATATATTTT
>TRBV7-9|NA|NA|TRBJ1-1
CASSLGGRGEAFF
TGTGCCAGCAGCTTAGGGGGCAGGGGAGAAGCTTTCTTT
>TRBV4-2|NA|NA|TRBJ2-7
CASSQDPVSYEQYF
TGTGCCAGCAGCCAAGATCCGGTTAGCTACGAGCAGTACTTC
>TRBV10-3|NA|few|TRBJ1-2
CAISDAKHYGYTF
TGTGCCATCAGTGACGCCAAGCACTATGGCTACACCTTC
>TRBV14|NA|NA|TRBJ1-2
CASSQGRGDGYTF
TGTGCCAGCAGCCAAGGGAGAGGGGATGGCTACACCTTC
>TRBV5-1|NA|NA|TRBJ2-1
CASSLDVVGGNEQFF
TGCGCCAGCAGCTTGGATGTAGTAGGGGGCAATGAGCAGTTCTTC
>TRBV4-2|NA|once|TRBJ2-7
CASSQGAVPSYEQYF
TGTGCCAGCAGCCAAGGGGCGGTACCCTCCTACGAGCAGTACTTC
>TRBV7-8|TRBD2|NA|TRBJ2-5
CASRGGLAGVETQYF
TGTGCCAGCAGGGGTGGACTAGCGGGGGTTGAGACCCAGTACTTC
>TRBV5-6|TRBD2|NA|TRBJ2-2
CASSLYGREDTGELFF
TGTGCCAGCAGCTTGTACGGGCGGGAGGACACCGGGGAGCTGTTTTTT
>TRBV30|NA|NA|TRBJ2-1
CAWSRGTRSYNEQFF
TGTGCCTGGTCCCGGGGAACACGGTCCTACAATGAGCAGTTCTTC
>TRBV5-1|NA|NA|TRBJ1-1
CASSLGPGRNTEAFF
TGCGCCAGCAGCTTGGGTCCCGGGAGAAACACTGAAGCTTTCTTT
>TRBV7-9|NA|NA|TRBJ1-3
CASSYGDMISGNTIYF
TGTGCCAGCAGCTATGGGGACATGATCTCTGGAAACACCATATATTTT
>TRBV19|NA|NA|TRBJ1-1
CASRNRTGGVEAFF
TGTGCCAGTAGAAACCGGACGGGTGGGGTCGAAGCTTTCTTT
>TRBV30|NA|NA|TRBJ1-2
CAWRASGKSSGYTF
TGTGCCTGGAGGGCATCCGGGAAAAGCAGTGGCTACACCTTC
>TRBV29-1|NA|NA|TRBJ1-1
CSVERDPNTEAFF
TGCAGCGTTGAAAGGGACCCGAACACTGAAGCTTTCTTT
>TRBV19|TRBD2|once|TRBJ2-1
CASSRAGANNEQFF
TGTGCCAGTAGCCGAGCGGGGGCCAACAATGAGCAGTTCTTC
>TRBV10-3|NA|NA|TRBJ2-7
CAISEPQGYEQYF
TGTGCCATCAGTGAGCCACAGGGCTACGAGCAGTACTTC
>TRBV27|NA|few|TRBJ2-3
CASTFRGNAADTQYF
TGTGCCAGCACTTTTAGGGGGAATGCGGCAGATACGCAGTATTTT
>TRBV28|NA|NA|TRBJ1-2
CASSPPGDYGYTF
TGTGCCAGCAGTCCACCAGGGGACTATGGCTACACCTTC
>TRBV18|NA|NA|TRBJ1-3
CASSPGRAGGNTIYF
TGTGCCAGCTCACCCGGACGGGCGGGTGGAAACACCATATATTTT
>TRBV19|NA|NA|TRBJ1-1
CASSKQGTLNTEAFF
TGTGCCAGTAGTAAACAGGGTACCCTGAACACTGAAGCTTTCTTT
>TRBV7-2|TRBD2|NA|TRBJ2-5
CASSLSGGPQETQYF
TGTGCCAGCAGCTTAAGCGGGGGCCCGCAAGAGACCCAGTACTTC
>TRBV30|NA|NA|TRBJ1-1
CAFSGWGNTEAFF
TGTGCTTTTTCGGGGTGGGGTAACACTGAAGCTTTCTTT
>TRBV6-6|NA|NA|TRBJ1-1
CASSYMGQEAFF
TGTGCCAGCAGTTACATGGGTCAGGAAGCTTTCTTT
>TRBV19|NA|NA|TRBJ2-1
CASSIGRGLLGSYNEQFF
TGTGCCAGTAGTATAGGCAGAGGACTCCTTGGCTCCTACAATGAGCAGTTCTTC
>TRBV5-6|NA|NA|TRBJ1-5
CASTRLSGNNQPQHF
TGTGCCAGCACGCGGCTTTCCGGAAACAATCAGCCCCAGCATTTT
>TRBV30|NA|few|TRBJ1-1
CAWSDYTEAFF
TGTGCCTGGAGCGATTATACTGAAGCTTTCTTT
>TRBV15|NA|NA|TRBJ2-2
CATSGYSEVGELFF
TGTGCCACCAGCGGTTACAGTGAGGTCGGGGAGCTGTTTTTT
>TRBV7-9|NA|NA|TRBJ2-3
CASSFGHTDTQYF
TGTGCCAGCAGCTTTGGCCACACAGATACGCAGTATTTT
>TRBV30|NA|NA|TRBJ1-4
CAYRGGANEKLFF
TGTGCCTACCGTGGGGGGGCGAACGAAAAACTGTTTTTT
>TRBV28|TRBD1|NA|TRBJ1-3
CASSLGGGLNTIYF
TGTGCCAGCAGTTTAGGAGGGGGCTTGAACACCATATATTTT
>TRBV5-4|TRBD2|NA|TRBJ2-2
CASSSSSGGQNTGELFF
TGTGCCAGCAGCTCTTCTAGCGGGGGCCAGAACACCGGGGAGCTGTTTTTT
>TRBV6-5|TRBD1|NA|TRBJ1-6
CASSPGQGDSPLHF
TGTGCCAGCAGTCCGGGACAGGGTGATTCACCCCTCCACTTT
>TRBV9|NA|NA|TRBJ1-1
CASSVRPMNTEAFF
TGTGCCAGCAGCGTGAGACCTATGAACACTGAAGCTTTCTTT
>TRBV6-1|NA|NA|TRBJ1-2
CASSVTSYGYTF
TGTGCCAGCAGTGTAACAAGCTATGGCTACACCTTC
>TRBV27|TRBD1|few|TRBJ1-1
CASTLKQGLVEAFF
TGTGCCAGCACCCTTAAACAGGGGCTAGTCGAAGCTTTCTTT
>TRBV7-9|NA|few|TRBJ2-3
CASSLQGEPQYF
TGTGCCAGCAGCTTACAGGGAGAACCGCAGTATTTT
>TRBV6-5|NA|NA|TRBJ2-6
CASSYGGAFGANVLTF
TGTGCCAGCAGTTACGGGGGGGCCTTTGGGGCCAACGTCCTGACTTTC
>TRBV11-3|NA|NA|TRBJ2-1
CASSPGTVSYNEQFF
TGTGCCAGCAGCCCCGGGACGGTGTCCTACAATGAGCAGTTCTTC
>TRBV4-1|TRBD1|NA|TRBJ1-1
CASSLIGGRNTEAFF
TGCGCCAGCAGCCTCATAGGGGGCCGGAACACTGAAGCTTTCTTT
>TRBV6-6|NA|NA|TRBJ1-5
CASRSFNQPQHF
TGTGCCAGCAGGTCTTTCAATCAGCCCCAGCATTTT
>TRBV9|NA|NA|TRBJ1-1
CASSVEPQALEAFF
TGTGCCAGCAGCGTAGAGCCACAAGCCCTTGAAGCTTTCTTT
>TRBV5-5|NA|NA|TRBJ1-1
CASSLAETLNTEAFF
TGTGCCAGCAGCTTGGCCGAGACCTTGAACACTGAAGCTTTCTTT
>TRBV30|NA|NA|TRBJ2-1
CAWSVRDSTYNEQFF
TGTGCCTGGAGTGTAAGAGACAGCACCTACAATGAGCAGTTCTTC
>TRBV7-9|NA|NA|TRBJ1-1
CASSSQNPNTEAFF
TGTGCCAGCAGCTCGCAGAATCCGAACACTGAAGCTTTCTTT
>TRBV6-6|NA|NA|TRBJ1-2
CASSPQRQFDYGYTF
TGTGCCAGCAGCCCTCAGAGACAGTTTGACTATGGCTACACCTTC
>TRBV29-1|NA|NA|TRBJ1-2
CSVAQNTNYGYTF
TGCAGCGTGGCCCAGAATACTAACTATGGCTACACCTTC
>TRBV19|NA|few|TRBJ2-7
CASSIRAPGNRGSYEQYF
TGTGCCAGTAGTATTAGGGCCCCAGGGAATCGGGGCTCCTACGAGCAGTACTTC
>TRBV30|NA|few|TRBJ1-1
CAWSDRSTEAFF
TGTGCCTGGAGTGACAGGAGCACTGAAGCTTTCTTT
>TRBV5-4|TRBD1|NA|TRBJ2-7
CASSSPQGAGEQYF
TGTGCCAGCAGCTCTCCCCAGGGGGCAGGGGAGCAGTACTTC
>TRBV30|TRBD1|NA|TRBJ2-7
CAWTRDSGPYEQYF
TGTGCCTGGACCCGGGACAGCGGTCCCTACGAGCAGTACTTC
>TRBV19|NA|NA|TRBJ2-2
CASSIMGITGELFF
TGTGCCAGTAGTATTATGGGAATCACCGGGGAGCTGTTTTTT
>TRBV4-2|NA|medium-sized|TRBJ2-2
CASSPNTGELFF
TGTGCCAGCAGCCCTAACACCGGGGAGCTGTTTTTT
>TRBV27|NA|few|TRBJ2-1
CASSDPGNEQFF
TGTGCCAGCAGTGATCCCGGGAATGAGCAGTTCTTC
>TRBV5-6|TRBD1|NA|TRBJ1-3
CASSSGQPGSGNTIYF
TGTGCCAGCAGCTCGGGACAGCCCGGATCTGGAAACACCATATATTTT
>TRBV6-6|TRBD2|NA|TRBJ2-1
CATAPTGTSGYNEQFF
TGTGCCACTGCGCCTACCGGGACTAGCGGGTACAATGAGCAGTTCTTC
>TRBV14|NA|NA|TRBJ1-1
CASSQDTGDILTPNF
TGTGCCAGCAGCCAAGATACCGGCGACATACTCACCCCAAACTTT
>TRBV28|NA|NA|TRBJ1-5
CASSFRGSNQPQHF
TGTGCCAGCAGTTTTCGAGGGAGCAATCAGCCCCAGCATTTT
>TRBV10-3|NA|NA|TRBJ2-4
CAISELGFEGKNIQYF
TGTGCCATCAGTGAGTTGGGGTTCGAGGGCAAAAACATTCAGTACTTC